This TCR beta chain was profiled in a study of OX40 agonist ivuxolimab in advanced cancers. Clones were sequenced by immunoSEQ multiplex PCR, and TCRdb holds only the in-frame ones, with some missing. The sample holds some 65,000 clones, around 86% seen once. Germline V gene data show CDR1 as SGHAT and CDR2 as FQNNGV. Trimming removed 0 bases from V and 2 bases from J; junction bases left unmatched: 5. The CDR3 consists of 17 residues. This sequence originates from an adult with an advanced solid tumor such as melanoma, head and neck, liver or kidney cancer. The rearrangement links TRBV11-2 to TRBJ2-4, with 9 bases lining up with TRBD2. Material: CD4+ or CD8+ T cells sorted from blood, obtained in a trial of the OX40 agonist ivuxolimab. CDR3 protein: CASSLDRAGGPKNIQYF. CDR3 in DNA: TGTGCCAGCAGCTTAGATAGGGCGGGGGGGCCCAAAAACATTCAGTACTTC. The full variable domain, its missing parts supplied by reference TRBV11-2 and TRBJ2-4, is EAGVAQSPRYKIIEKRQSVAFWCNPISGHATLYWYQQILGQGPKLLIQFQNNGVVDDSQLPKDRFSAERLKGVDSTLKIQPAKLEDSAVYLCASSLDRAGGPKNIQYFGAGTRLSVL.